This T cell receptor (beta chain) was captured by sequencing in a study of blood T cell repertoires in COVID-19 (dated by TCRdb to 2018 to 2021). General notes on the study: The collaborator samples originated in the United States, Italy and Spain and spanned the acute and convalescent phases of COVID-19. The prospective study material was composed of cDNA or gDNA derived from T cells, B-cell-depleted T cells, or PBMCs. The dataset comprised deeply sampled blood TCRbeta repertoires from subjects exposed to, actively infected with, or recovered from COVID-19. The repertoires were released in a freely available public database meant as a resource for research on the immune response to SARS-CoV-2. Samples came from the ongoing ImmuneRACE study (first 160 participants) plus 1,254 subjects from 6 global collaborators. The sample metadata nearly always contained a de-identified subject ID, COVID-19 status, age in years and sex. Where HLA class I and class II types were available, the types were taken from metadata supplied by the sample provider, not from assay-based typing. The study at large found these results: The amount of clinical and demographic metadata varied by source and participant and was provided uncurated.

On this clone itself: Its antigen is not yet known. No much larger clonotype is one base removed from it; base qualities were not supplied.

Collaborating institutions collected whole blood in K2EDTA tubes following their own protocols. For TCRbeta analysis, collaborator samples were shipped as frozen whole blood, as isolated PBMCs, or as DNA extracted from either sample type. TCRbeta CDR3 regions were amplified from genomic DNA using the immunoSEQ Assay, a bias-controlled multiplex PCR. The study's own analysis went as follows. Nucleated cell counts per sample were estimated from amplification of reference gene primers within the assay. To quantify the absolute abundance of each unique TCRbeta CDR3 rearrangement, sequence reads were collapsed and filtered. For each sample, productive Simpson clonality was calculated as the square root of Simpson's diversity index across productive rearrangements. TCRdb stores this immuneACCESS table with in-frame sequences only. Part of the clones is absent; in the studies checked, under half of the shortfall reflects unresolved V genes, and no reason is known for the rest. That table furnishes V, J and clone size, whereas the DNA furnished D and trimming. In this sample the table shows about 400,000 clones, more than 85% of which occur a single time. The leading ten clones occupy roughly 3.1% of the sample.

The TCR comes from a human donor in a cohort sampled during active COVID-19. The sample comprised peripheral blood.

The DNA is TGTGCCAGCAGCCCGCAAACAGGGGGTGAAGCTTTCTTT. This codes for CASSPQTGGEAFF. The chain uses TRBV5-5 and TRBJ1-1, with TRBD1 identical over 8 junction bases. Per the germline V gene (reference sequence), SGHKS is the CDR1 and YYEKEE is the CDR2. Ends trimmed: V by 4 bases, J by 7 bases; bases unmatched to a gene: 6. Spanning cysteine to phenylalanine, the CDR3 consists of 13 amino acids. The only DNA kept is the CDR3, 39 bases in frame from the first base.